The 30 T cell receptor beta chains given below trace back to one sample, sequenced in a study of cytomegalovirus exposure and HLA in healthy donors. It was with 60 Vbeta and 13 Jbeta primers that the PCR ran. TCRdb's table, derived via immunoSEQ multiplex PCR, lists solely in-frame clones and lacks some. Its table records fewer than 130,000 clones. The sample was PBMCs. Receptor source: a man aged 50-60 years in good health and CMV-seronegative.

CDR3 in DNA: TGCAGCGTTGAAGCGAACGGTGCCTACGAGCAGTACTTC. Residues: CSVEANGAYEQYF. This rearrangement joins TRBV29-1 to TRBJ2-7; no clear D gene. The V end was cut by 1 base, the J end by 2 bases, with 9 bases between. Germline V gives CDR1 SQVTM, CDR2 ANQGSEA. The length of the CDR3 is 13 residues.

V usage is TRBV6-5 and J usage is TRBJ2-7, with 9 bases aligning to TRBD2. Trimming cost V 7 bases and J 6 bases; bases outside gene matches: 13. CDR3 length: 15 amino acids. Germline CDR1 is MNHEY and CDR2 is SVGAGI. The CDR3 region is CASTLSPGLATEQYF. The CDR3 bases are TGTGCCAGCACTTTGAGTCCGGGACTAGCCACCGAGCAGTACTTC.

The chain uses TRBV27 and TRBJ2-7; D is uncertain. V was trimmed by 5 bases and J by 3 bases, leaving 5 bases between them. CDR1 and CDR2 from the germline V gene are MNHEY and SMNVEV (reference sequence). The CDR3 contains 11 residues. The CDR3 reads CASSNIYEQYF. The CDR3 DNA reads TGTGCCAGCAGTAACATCTACGAGCAGTACTTC.

The rearrangement links TRBV6-5 to TRBJ1-6; no reliable D call. Per the germline V gene, CDR1 is MNHEY and CDR2 is SVGAGI. The length of the CDR3 is 15 residues. V shed 4 bases and J shed 11 bases, with 18 bases lying between them. The CDR3 loop is CASSSQTGLLTPLHF. Here the CDR3 DNA reads TGTGCCAGCAGTTCTCAAACCGGACTATTAACACCCCTCCACTTT.

This chain uses TRBV5-4 with TRBJ2-3; D perhaps matches TRBD2 (6 bases). Germline V gene data show CDR1 as SGHNT and CDR2 as YYREEE (reference sequence). Trimming left V 4 bases short and J 1 base short, with 13 bases between. The CDR3 has 15 amino acids. CDR3 sequence (DNA): TGTGCCAGCAGCCCTCGGGACTCCGGCACAGATACGCAGTATTTT. It is translated as CASSPRDSGTDTQYF.

The rearrangement links TRBV19 to TRBJ2-7; no clear D gene. With 4 bases removed from V and 2 bases from J, the gap between germline ends came to 9 bases. Germline V CDR1 and CDR2: LNHDA, SQIVND (reference sequence). The CDR3 spans 13 residues. The DNA for the CDR3 is TGTGCCAGTAGTAGTAGTCTAACCTACGAGCAGTACTTC. Residues: CASSSSLTYEQYF. The full variable domain, rest sourced from reference TRBV19 and TRBJ2-7, is DGGITQSPKYLFRKEGQNVTLSCEQNLNHDAMYWYRQDPGQGLRLIYYSQIVNDFQKGDIAEGYSVSREKKESFPLTVTSAQKNPTAFYLCASSSSLTYEQYFGPGTRLTVT.

The chain carries TRBV19 and TRBJ2-5, with D perhaps TRBD2 (6 bases). Germline V CDR1 and CDR2: LNHDA, SQIVND (reference sequence). The CDR3 runs 13 residues. The V end lost 5 bases, the J end lost 1 base, and 8 bases lay between the germline ends. The CDR3 region has the DNA TGTGCCAGTAGTCGGGGGTCCCAAGAGACCCAGTACTTC. Protein: CASSRGSQETQYF.

The rearrangement links TRBV5-1 to TRBJ2-7; weak D call: TRBD1 (6 bases). Trimming removed 3 bases from V and 5 bases from J, with 12 bases in between. CDR3 length equals 13 residues. Germline V gene lookup returns CDR1 SGHRS and CDR2 YFSETQ. CDR3 residues: CASSSQGNNEQYF. The DNA of the CDR3 is TGCGCCAGCAGCTCGCAGGGGAACAACGAGCAGTACTTC.

The chain is built from TRBV19 and TRBJ1-2, with 9 bases lining up with TRBD1. There are 14 residues in the CDR3. In germline, CDR1 is LNHDA, CDR2 SQIVND (reference sequence). The ends lost 9 bases at V and 5 bases at J; junction bases unmatched: 10. CDR3 bases: TGTGCCAGCCGTGATACAGGGGGCTGGTATGGCTACACCTTC. Amino acids: CASRDTGGWYGYTF. The variable domain in full, completed from reference TRBV19 and TRBJ1-2, reads DGGITQSPKYLFRKEGQNVTLSCEQNLNHDAMYWYRQDPGQGLRLIYYSQIVNDFQKGDIAEGYSVSREKKESFPLTVTSAQKNPTAFYLCASRDTGGWYGYTFGSGTRLTVV.

The chain carries TRBV10-3 and TRBJ2-1, with 9 bases lining up with TRBD1. Germline V gene lookup returns CDR1 ENHRY and CDR2 SYGVKD. V was clipped by 4 bases and J by 7 bases; unmatched bases: 8. The CDR3 runs to 15 residues. Here the CDR3 DNA reads TGTGCCATCAGTGCTACCGGGACAGGGAAGAATGAGCAGTTCTTC. Translating gives CAISATGTGKNEQFF.

The genes are TRBV5-1 and TRBJ1-2; tentative D call: TRBD1 (6 bases). The CDR3 contains 13 residues. V gave up 0 bases and J gave up 4 bases, with 7 bases separating them. Germline V gene data show CDR1 as SGHRS and CDR2 as YFSETQ. This CDR3 is CASSLEDSYGYTF. The DNA for the CDR3 is TGCGCCAGCAGCTTGGAGGACAGCTATGGCTACACCTTC.

This chain connects TRBV27 to TRBJ1-5, with 8 bases fitting TRBD1. The CDR3 spans 15 residues. Germline V CDR1 and CDR2: MNHEY, SMNVEV (reference sequence). Trimming took 6 bases from V and 1 from J; bases not matched to a gene: 5. The CDR3 reads CASRPGGASNQPQHF. CDR3 nucleotide sequence: TGTGCCAGCAGGCCAGGGGGCGCCAGCAATCAGCCCCAGCATTTT.

V is TRBV4-2 and J is TRBJ2-6, with 8 bases that match TRBD2. Germline values: CDR1 LGHNA, CDR2 YNFKEQ. V shed 4 bases and J 0 bases; nucleotides not matched to a gene: 14. This CDR3 contains 20 residues. Here the CDR3 reads CASSLHVAGGPSSGANVLTF. The CDR3 DNA follows: TGTGCCAGCAGCCTGCATGTGGCGGGGGGTCCGTCCTCTGGGGCCAACGTCCTGACTTTC.

The J gene is TRBJ1-2, the V gene TRBV19, with 8 bases that match TRBD1. The CDR3 runs 13 residues. Germline V lookup: CDR1 LNHDA, CDR2 SQIVND (reference sequence). J lost 8 bases, V lost 6 bases, and 8 bases had no gene match. DNA of the CDR3: TGTGCCAGTAGGGCCGGACAGGGAGAAGGCTACACCTTC. This encodes CASRAGQGEGYTF.

The chain recombines TRBV6-1 with TRBJ1-2; D perhaps matches TRBD1 (6 bases). Germline CDR1 MNHNS, CDR2 SASEGT. The ends were cut back, 4 bases at V and 6 bases at J, with 18 bases in the middle. The CDR3 extends over 15 amino acids. CDR3 DNA sequence: TGTGCCAGCAGTGCCCGCCGAGAAGGGGGGGATGGCTACACCTTC. Encoded protein: CASSARREGGDGYTF.

The J gene is TRBJ2-7, the V gene TRBV18; 7 nucleotides line up with TRBD1. The germline V gene encodes CDR1 KGHSH and CDR2 LQKENI. The V gene end was trimmed by 4 bases and the J gene end by 2 bases; junction bases not matched to a gene: 5. The CDR3 has 14 residues. CDR3 DNA: TGTGCCAGCTCACTACAGACAGGGCCCTACGAGCAGTACTTC. The encoded protein is CASSLQTGPYEQYF.

The rearrangement uses TRBV7-2 and TRBJ2-3; the match to TRBD1 covers 9 bases. This CDR3 has 16 residues. CDR1 and CDR2 (germline): SGHTA, FQGNSA. The V gene end was trimmed by 6 bases and the J gene end by 2 bases; junction bases not matched to a gene: 9. This CDR3 reads CASRTFGTGTTDTQYF. CDR3 nucleotides: TGTGCCAGCAGGACTTTTGGGACAGGGACCACAGATACGCAGTATTTT.

The V and J genes are TRBV18 and TRBJ1-2; no firm D call. CDR1 KGHSH and CDR2 LQKENI come from the germline V gene. This CDR3 is 13 amino acids long. Trimming stripped 6 bases from V and 9 bases from J, with 17 bases between. DNA of the CDR3: TGTGCCAGCTCTCCGGGATCCACACTGAGCTACACCTTC. This gives the protein CASSPGSTLSYTF.

CDR3 sequence (DNA): TGTGCCACCAGCAGAGCCCGGGGGGCCAACCCCTCGGGTGAGCAGTTCTTC. Translated, it gives CATSRARGANPSGEQFF. This chain uses TRBV15 with TRBJ2-1; D is perhaps TRBD2 (7 bases). Germline-derived CDR1 and CDR2 are LNHNV and YYDKDF (reference sequence). This CDR3 is built from 17 residues. V lost 1 base and J 9 bases, leaving 22 bases between the germline ends.

V is TRBV10-3 and J is TRBJ1-2, with D perhaps TRBD1 (5 bases). The V and J ends lost 7 bases and 5 bases respectively, with 14 bases between them. Germline V lookup: CDR1 ENHRY, CDR2 SYGVKD. The CDR3 is 13 residues long. In DNA, the CDR3 is TGTGCCATCACCCAAGGGGCAGAATATGGCTACACCTTC. Protein product: CAITQGAEYGYTF.

This chain links TRBV4-1 with TRBJ2-3; 16 nucleotides agree with TRBD2. V trimming: 0 bases; J trimming: 2 bases; junction bases outside the gene matches: 2. The CDR3 consists of 18 residues. Per germline, CDR1 MGHRA and CDR2 YSYEKL. The CDR3 is CASSQDGTSGRATDTQYF. Written as DNA, the CDR3 is TGCGCCAGCAGCCAAGACGGGACTAGCGGGAGGGCCACAGATACGCAGTATTTT.

The rearrangement joins TRBV19 to TRBJ1-1; no reliable D call. Germline V lookup: CDR1 LNHDA, CDR2 SQIVND (reference sequence). Trimming left V 2 bases short and J 6 bases short, with 4 bases between. The CDR3 length is 11 residues. The CDR3 region is CASSIRAEAFF. Written as DNA, the CDR3 is TGTGCCAGTAGTATACGGGCTGAAGCTTTCTTT.

The rearrangement links TRBV5-1 to TRBJ1-2; D not certain. V was pared by 6 bases and J by 0 bases, with 12 bases between. The CDR3 loop spans 14 amino acids. Germline V lookup: CDR1 SGHRS, CDR2 YFSETQ. The CDR3 loop reads CASTPGNPNYGYTF. For the CDR3, the DNA is TGCGCCAGCACCCCAGGAAATCCTAACTATGGCTACACCTTC.

V and J are TRBV7-6 and TRBJ2-7, with D possibly TRBD1 on 7 matching bases. The CDR3 runs 15 residues. Trimming removed 3 bases at V and 3 bases at J, with 15 bases between. From germline, CDR1 is SGHVS and CDR2 FNYEAQ. This CDR3 is CASSLGPGGNYEQYF. Here the CDR3 DNA reads TGTGCCAGCAGCTTGGGGCCAGGGGGGAACTACGAGCAGTACTTC.

The chain has TRBV5-1 and TRBJ1-1; a possible D gene is TRBD1 (6 bases). The ends were cut back, 8 bases at V and 8 bases at J, with 22 bases in the middle. The CDR3 extends over 14 amino acids. Germline V gene data show CDR1 as SGHRS and CDR2 as YFSETQ. For the CDR3, the DNA is TGCGCCAGTTCACTTGTGGGGGCAGTCAAGGAAGCTTTCTTT. Translating it yields CASSLVGAVKEAFF.

V gene TRBV6-1 combines with J gene TRBJ2-2, with 7 positions matching TRBD2. The CDR3 runs 16 residues. Germline CDR1 reads MNHNS; CDR2 reads SASEGT. V shed 0 bases, J shed 0 bases, and the junction held 1 base outside the gene matches. The CDR3 here is CASSEARGTNTGELFF. In nucleotides, the CDR3 is TGTGCCAGCAGTGAAGCGCGGGGGACGAACACCGGGGAGCTGTTTTTT.

This chain links TRBV18 with TRBJ1-1; D remains unclear. Between the trimmed V and J ends, which lost 2 bases and 14 bases, there was a span of 15 bases. Germline CDR1 is KGHSH and CDR2 is LQKENI. The CDR3 length is 12 residues. The CDR3 bases are TGTGCCAGCTCACCAGATGGGCCTTCGTCGTTCTTT. It codes for CASSPDGPSSFF.

V is TRBV7-3 and J is TRBJ1-1, with TRBD1 matching over 7 bases. There are 14 residues in the CDR3. V was pared by 3 bases and J by 4 bases, with 5 bases of the junction left unmatched. Germline values: CDR1 SGHTA, CDR2 FQGTGA. CDR3 in DNA: TGTGCCAGCAGCTTGACAGGGACCAGCACTGAAGCTTTCTTT. The encoded protein is CASSLTGTSTEAFF.

The chain is built from TRBV5-4 and TRBJ2-7, with 8 bases lining up with TRBD1. This CDR3 region has 15 residues. Germline V gene lookup returns CDR1 SGHNT and CDR2 YYREEE (reference sequence). Losses at the gene ends were 1 base for V and 4 bases for J; bases not matched to a gene: 7. The CDR3 nucleotides read TGTGCCAGCAGCTTGATAACAGGGGGAGGATACGAGCAGTACTTC. Encoded protein: CASSLITGGGYEQYF.

The chain combines TRBV7-8 with TRBJ1-4; tentatively, D is TRBD1 (6 bases). The CDR3 totals 16 residues. Trimming pared 3 bases from V and 4 bases from J, leaving 15 bases between. Germline-derived CDR1 and CDR2 are SGHVS and FQNEAQ. For the CDR3, the DNA is TGTGCCAGCAGCTTTTTACCCAACAGGGTTAATGAAAAACTGTTTTTT. Translating it yields CASSFLPNRVNEKLFF.